The sequence of this T cell receptor (beta chain) was determined in a study of cytomegalovirus exposure and HLA in healthy donors. V dropped 4 bases and J dropped 5; count of bases not matched to a gene: 3. CDR1 is SGHDN, CDR2 FVKESK, per germline. The CDR3 is 14 amino acids. PCR involved 60 Vbeta and 13 Jbeta primers. This table comes from immunoSEQ multiplex PCR, and its TCRdb copy is limited to in-frame clones, with some not included. There are fewer than 120,000 clones in the sample; approximately 83% occur only once, and about 1.8% lies in the top ten. The sample taken for sequencing was PBMCs. The TCR was taken from a man aged 40-55 years in good health and CMV-seronegative. The chain carries TRBV14 and TRBJ1-4; 8 positions match TRBD1. CDR3 coding DNA: TGTGCCAGCAGCCTTCGACAGGGGAATGAAAAACTGTTTTTT. Translated: CASSLRQGNEKLFF. The complete variable domain, with remaining parts taken from reference TRBV14 and TRBJ1-4, reads EAGVTQFPSHSVIEKGQTVTLRCDPISGHDNLYWYRRVMGKEIKFLLHFVKESKQDESGMPNNRFLAERTGGTYSTLKVQPAELEDSGVYFCASSLRQGNEKLFFGSGTQLSVL.